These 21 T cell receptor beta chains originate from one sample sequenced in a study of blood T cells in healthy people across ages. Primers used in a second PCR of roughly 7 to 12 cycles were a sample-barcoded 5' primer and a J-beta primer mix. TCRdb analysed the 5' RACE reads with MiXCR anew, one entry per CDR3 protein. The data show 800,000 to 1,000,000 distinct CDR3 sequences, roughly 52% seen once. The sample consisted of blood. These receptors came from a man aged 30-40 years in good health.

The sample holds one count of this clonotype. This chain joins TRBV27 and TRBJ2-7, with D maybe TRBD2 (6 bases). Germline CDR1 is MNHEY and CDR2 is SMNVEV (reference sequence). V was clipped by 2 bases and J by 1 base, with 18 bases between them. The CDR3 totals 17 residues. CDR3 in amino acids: CASSLKSAGPPSYEQYF. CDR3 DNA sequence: TGTGCCAGCAGTTTAAAATCGGCGGGGCCCCCTTCCTACGAGCAGTACTTC.

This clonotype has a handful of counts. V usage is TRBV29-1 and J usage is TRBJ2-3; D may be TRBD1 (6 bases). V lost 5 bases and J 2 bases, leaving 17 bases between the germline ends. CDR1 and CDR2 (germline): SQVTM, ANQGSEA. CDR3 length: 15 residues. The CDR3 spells CSVSRQGLTTDTQYF. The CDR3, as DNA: TGCAGCGTTTCGAGGCAGGGGTTGACCACAGATACGCAGTATTTT.

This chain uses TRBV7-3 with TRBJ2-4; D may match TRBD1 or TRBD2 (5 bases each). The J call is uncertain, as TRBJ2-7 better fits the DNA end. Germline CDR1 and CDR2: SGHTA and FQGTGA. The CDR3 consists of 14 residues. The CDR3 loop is CASSLMVGAGEQYF. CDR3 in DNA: TGTGCCAGCAGCTTAATGGTCGGGGCAGGCGAGCAGTACTTC.

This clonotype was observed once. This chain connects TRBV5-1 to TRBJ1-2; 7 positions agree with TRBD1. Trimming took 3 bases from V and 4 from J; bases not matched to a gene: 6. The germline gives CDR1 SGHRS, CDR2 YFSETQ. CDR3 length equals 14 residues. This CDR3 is CASSYRDSTYGYTF. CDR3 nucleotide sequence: TGCGCCAGCAGCTATCGGGACAGTACCTATGGCTACACCTTC.

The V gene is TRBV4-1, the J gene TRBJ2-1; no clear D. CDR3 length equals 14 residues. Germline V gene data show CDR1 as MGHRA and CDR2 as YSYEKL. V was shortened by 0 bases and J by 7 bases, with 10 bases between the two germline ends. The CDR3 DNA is TGCGCCAGCAGCCAAGATCCCGGCCTGAATGAGCAGTTCTTC. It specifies CASSQDPGLNEQFF.

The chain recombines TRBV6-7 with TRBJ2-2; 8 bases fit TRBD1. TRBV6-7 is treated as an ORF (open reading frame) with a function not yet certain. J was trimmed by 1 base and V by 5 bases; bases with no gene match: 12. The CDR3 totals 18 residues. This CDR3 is CASSPYDRGIKNTGELFF. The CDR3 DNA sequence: TGTGCCAGCAGTCCCTACGACAGGGGTATTAAGAACACCGGGGAGCTGTTTTTT.

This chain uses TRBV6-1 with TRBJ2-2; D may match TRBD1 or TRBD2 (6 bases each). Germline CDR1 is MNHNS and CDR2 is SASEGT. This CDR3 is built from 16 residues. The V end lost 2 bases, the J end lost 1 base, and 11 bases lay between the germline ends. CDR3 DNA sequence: TGTGCCAGCAGTGAAATGGGGGGCTGGAACACCGGGGAGCTGTTTTTT. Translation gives CASSEMGGWNTGELFF.

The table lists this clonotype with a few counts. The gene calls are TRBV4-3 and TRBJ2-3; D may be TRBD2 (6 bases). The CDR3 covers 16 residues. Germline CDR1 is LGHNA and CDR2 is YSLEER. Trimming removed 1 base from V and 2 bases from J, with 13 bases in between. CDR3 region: CASSQAAGRFTDTQYF. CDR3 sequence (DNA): TGCGCCAGCAGCCAAGCGGCCGGGAGATTCACAGATACGCAGTATTTT.

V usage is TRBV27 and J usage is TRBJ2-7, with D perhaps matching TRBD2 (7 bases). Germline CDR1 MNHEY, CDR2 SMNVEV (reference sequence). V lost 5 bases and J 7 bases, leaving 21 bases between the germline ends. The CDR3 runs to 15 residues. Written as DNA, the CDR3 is TGTGCCAGCAGTCGAGGGGGGGCCTTCTACAATGAGCAGTACTTC. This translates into CASSRGGAFYNEQYF.

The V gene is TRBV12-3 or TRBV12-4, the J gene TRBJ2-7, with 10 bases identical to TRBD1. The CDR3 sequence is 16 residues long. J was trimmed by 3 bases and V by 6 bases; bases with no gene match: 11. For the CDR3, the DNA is TGTGCCAGCAGCCCTCCCCGGACAGGGGGTAGCTACGAGCAGTACTTC. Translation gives CASSPPRTGGSYEQYF.

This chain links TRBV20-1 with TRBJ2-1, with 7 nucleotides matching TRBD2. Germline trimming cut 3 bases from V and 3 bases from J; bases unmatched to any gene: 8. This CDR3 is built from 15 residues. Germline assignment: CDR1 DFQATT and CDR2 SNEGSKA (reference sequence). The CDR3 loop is CSASNLGGGYNEQFF. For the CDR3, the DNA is TGCAGTGCTAGTAATTTGGGGGGGGGCTACAATGAGCAGTTCTTC.

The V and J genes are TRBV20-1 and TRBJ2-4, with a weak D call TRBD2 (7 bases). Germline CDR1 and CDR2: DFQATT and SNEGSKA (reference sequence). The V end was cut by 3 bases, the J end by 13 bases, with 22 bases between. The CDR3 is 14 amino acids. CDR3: CSASYRPGAGEQYF. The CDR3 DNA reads TGCAGTGCTAGTTATCGTCCGGGGGCGGGGGAGCAGTACTTC.

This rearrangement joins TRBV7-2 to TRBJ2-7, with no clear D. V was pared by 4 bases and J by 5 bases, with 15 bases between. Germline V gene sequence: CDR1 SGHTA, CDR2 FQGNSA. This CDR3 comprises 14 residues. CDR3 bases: TGTGCCAGCAGCTCCCTTTTAGCAGACCACGAGCAGTACTTC. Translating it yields CASSSLLADHEQYF.

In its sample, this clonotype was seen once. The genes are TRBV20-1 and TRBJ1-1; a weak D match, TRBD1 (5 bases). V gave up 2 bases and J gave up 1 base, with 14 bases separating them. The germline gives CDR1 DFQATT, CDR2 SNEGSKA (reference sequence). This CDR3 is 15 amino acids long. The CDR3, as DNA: TGCAGTGCTAGACGCGGGGGTAGAGGGAACACTGAAGCTTTCTTT. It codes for CSARRGGRGNTEAFF.

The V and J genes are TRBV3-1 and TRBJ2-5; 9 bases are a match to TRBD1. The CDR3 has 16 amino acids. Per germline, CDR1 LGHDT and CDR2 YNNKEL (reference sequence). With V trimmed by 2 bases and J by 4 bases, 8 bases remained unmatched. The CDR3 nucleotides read TGTGCCAGCAGCCAACGCACCGGGACAGGGCGAGAGACCCAGTACTTC. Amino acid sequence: CASSQRTGTGRETQYF.

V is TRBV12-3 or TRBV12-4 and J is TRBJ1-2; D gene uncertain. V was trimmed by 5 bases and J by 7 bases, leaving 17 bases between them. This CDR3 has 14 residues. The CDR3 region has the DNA TGTGCCAGCAGTCCAGTTTCTACCTTAGGTGGCTACACCTTC. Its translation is CASSPVSTLGGYTF.

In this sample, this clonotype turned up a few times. CDR3 region: CASSGLAGGQDTQYF. CDR3 nucleotides: TGTGCCAGCAGCGGACTAGCGGGGGGGCAAGATACGCAGTATTTT. The chain employs TRBV9 and TRBJ2-3, with 14 bases aligning to TRBD2. Germline loops: CDR1 SGDLS, CDR2 YYNGEE. V shed 3 bases, J shed 5 bases, and the junction held 2 bases outside the gene matches. The CDR3 length is 15 residues.

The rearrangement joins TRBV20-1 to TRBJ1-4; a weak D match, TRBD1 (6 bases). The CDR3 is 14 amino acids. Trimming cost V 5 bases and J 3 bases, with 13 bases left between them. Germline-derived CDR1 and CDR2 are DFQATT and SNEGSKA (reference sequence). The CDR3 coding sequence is TGCAGTGCTTCGTCGGGGGCTGCTAATGAAAAACTGTTTTTT. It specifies CSASSGAANEKLFF.

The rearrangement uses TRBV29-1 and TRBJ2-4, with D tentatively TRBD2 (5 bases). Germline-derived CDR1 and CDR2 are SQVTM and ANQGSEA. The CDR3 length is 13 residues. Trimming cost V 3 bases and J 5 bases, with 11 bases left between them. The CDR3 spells CSVDSRDENIQYF. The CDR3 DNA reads TGCAGCGTTGATAGCCGGGATGAAAACATTCAGTACTTC.

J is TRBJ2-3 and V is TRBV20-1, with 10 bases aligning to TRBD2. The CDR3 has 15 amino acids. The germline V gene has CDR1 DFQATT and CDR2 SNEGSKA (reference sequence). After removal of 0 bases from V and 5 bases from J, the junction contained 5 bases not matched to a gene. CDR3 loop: CSARDQRGGQDTQYF. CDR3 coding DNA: TGCAGTGCTAGAGATCAGCGGGGGGGCCAAGATACGCAGTATTTT.

Here the CDR3 DNA reads TGTGCCAGCAGTGCACACCTGAACACTGAAGCTTTCTTT. It yields the protein CASSAHLNTEAFF. The gene calls are TRBV6-5 and TRBJ1-1; D is undetermined. From germline, CDR1 is MNHEY and CDR2 SVGAGI. V was pared by 5 bases and J by 0 bases, with 7 bases between. The CDR3 runs to 13 residues.